This is a list of T cell receptor beta chains from one sample in a study of T cell responses to AZD1222 COVID-19 vaccine. The method was immunoSEQ multiplex PCR; TCRdb's version includes in-frame clones alone and lacks a portion of them. The sample lists roughly 200,000 clones, approximately 94% occurring once. Sample: peripheral blood, taken 28 days after the second dose of the MenACWY control vaccine. Receptor source: an adult who received the MenACWY meningococcal vaccine as a control. The CDR3 runs from the conserved cysteine through the conserved F or W. The D gene is left open where the match is weak.

d_gene,j_gene,v_gene,CDR3aa,CDR3nt
NA,TRBJ1-2,TRBV27,CASSPYSLTSYGYTF,TGTGCCAGCAGTCCCTACTCGCTGACGAGCTATGGCTACACCTTC
TRBD2,TRBJ2-7,TRBV2,CASSDSRGGGGKQYF,TGTGCCAGCAGTGACTCCCGGGGGGGCGGTGGCAAGCAGTACTTC
TRBD1,TRBJ2-7,TRBV12-3/TRBV12-4,CASRGQGPYEQYF,TGTGCCAGCAGGGGACAGGGTCCCTACGAGCAGTACTTC
TRBD1,TRBJ1-2,TRBV5-1,CASSLAGTGGGDGYTF,TGCGCCAGCAGCTTGGCGGGGACAGGGGGAGGTGATGGCTACACCTTC
TRBD1,TRBJ1-2,TRBV9,CASSPTGTENYGYTF,TGTGCCAGCAGCCCAACCGGGACAGAAAACTATGGCTACACCTTC
NA,TRBJ2-1,TRBV19,CASSIGGLGTDEQFF,TGTGCCAGTAGTATAGGTGGCCTAGGGACGGATGAGCAGTTCTTC
NA,TRBJ1-2,TRBV5-1,CASSSPYGYTF,TGCGCCAGCAGCTCCCCTTATGGCTACACCTTC
TRBD1,TRBJ2-2,TRBV25-1,CASSSGTGDTGELFF,TGTGCCAGCAGCTCCGGGACAGGGGACACCGGGGAGCTGTTTTTT
NA,TRBJ2-3,TRBV9,CASSEVVSTDTQYF,TGTGCCAGCAGCGAAGTGGTGAGCACAGATACGCAGTATTTT
NA,TRBJ2-1,TRBV24-1,CATSDLGPEQFF,TGTGCCACCAGTGATCTAGGGCCTGAGCAGTTCTTC
NA,TRBJ1-4,TRBV6-5,CASSYLAAGEKLFF,TGTGCCAGCAGTTATCTCGCGGCGGGGGAAAAACTGTTTTTT
NA,TRBJ2-7,TRBV7-2,CASSLQEGVATYEQYF,TGTGCCAGCAGCTTACAAGAGGGAGTCGCGACCTACGAGCAGTACTTC
NA,TRBJ2-1,TRBV4-3,CASSQDHSGGEQFF,TGCGCCAGCAGCCAAGATCATAGTGGGGGTGAGCAGTTCTTC
NA,TRBJ2-2,TRBV18,CASSPPGRTGELFF,TGTGCCAGCTCACCACCAGGGAGGACCGGGGAGCTGTTTTTT
NA,TRBJ1-2,TRBV30,CASTGGLAYGYTF,TGTGCCTCGACGGGAGGGTTAGCATATGGCTACACCTTC
NA,TRBJ1-5,TRBV3-1/TRBV3-2,CASSQVANQPQHF,TGTGCCAGCAGCCAAGTGGCGAATCAGCCCCAGCATTTT
NA,TRBJ1-1,TRBV5-6,CASSLRPNTEAFF,TGTGCCAGCAGCTTGCGCCCGAACACTGAAGCTTTCTTT
TRBD1,TRBJ1-1,TRBV6-5,CASSYTGTGPSEAFF,TGTGCCAGCAGTTACACAGGGACAGGGCCAAGTGAAGCTTTCTTT